The 5 T cell receptor beta chains below were found in one sample sequenced in a study of T cells after yellow fever vaccination. TCRdb reprocessed the 5' RACE reads with MiXCR, giving one entry per CDR3 protein. This table has some 300,000 distinct CDR3 sequences, around 11% appearing once. The sample was CD4+ T cells sorted from PBMCs, taken 45 days after the yellow fever booster vaccination. These receptors were collected from a man aged 18 to 30 who received the YFV17D yellow fever vaccine.

This clonotype was seen only a few times. The chain is built from TRBV6-6 and TRBJ1-1; possible D gene TRBD1, 5 bases. The germline V gene has CDR1 MNHNY and CDR2 SVGAGI (reference sequence). CDR3 length equals 15 residues. The ends were cut back, 7 bases at V and 1 base at J, with 16 bases in the middle. CDR3 region: CASTAAQGRNTEAFF. The DNA for the CDR3 is TGTGCCAGCACCGCGGCGCAGGGCCGGAACACTGAAGCTTTCTTT.

The chain uses TRBV7-3 and TRBJ1-1; maybe TRBD1 (6 bases). The CDR3 has 14 residues. Trimming left V 1 base short and J 6 bases short, with 12 bases between. CDR1 is SGHTA, CDR2 FQGTGA, per germline. The CDR3 sequence is CASSLKGGLAEAFF. The CDR3 DNA is TGTGCCAGCAGCTTAAAGGGGGGATTAGCTGAAGCTTTCTTT.

This clonotype has more than one count but fewer than ten. This chain uses TRBV6-2 or TRBV6-3 with TRBJ2-7; 7 bases are a match to TRBD1. After removal of 2 bases from V and 3 bases from J, the junction contained 1 base not matched to a gene. CDR1 is MNHEY and CDR2 is SVGEGT in the germline V gene. This CDR3 comprises 13 residues. The CDR3 region is CASSYHRGYEQYF. CDR3 DNA: TGTGCCAGCAGTTACCACAGGGGCTACGAGCAGTACTTC.

The chain is built from TRBV27 and TRBJ2-5; 13 bases line up with TRBD2. The germline V gene encodes CDR1 MNHEY and CDR2 SMNVEV (reference sequence). V dropped 5 bases and J dropped 5; count of bases not matched to a gene: 5. The CDR3 runs to 15 residues. CDR3 protein: CASSRTSGGLETQYF. The DNA for the CDR3 is TGTGCCAGCAGTAGGACTAGCGGGGGTTTGGAGACCCAGTACTTC.

This clonotype was seen at least ten times. The gene calls are TRBV12-3 or TRBV12-4 and TRBJ2-5; 9 bases are a match to TRBD1. The CDR3 covers 17 residues. Germline trimming cut 0 bases from V and 4 bases from J; bases unmatched to any gene: 9. CDR3 protein: CASSLAPGQGWGETQYF. The CDR3 nucleotides read TGTGCCAGCAGTTTAGCCCCGGGACAGGGCTGGGGAGAGACCCAGTACTTC.